This T cell receptor beta chain was found in a study of blood T cell repertoires in COVID-19. Germline values: CDR1 MNHEY, CDR2 SVGAGI. CDR3 length: 13 amino acids. V shed 6 bases and J shed 1 base, with 10 bases lying between them. Sequencing used immunoSEQ multiplex PCR; TCRdb keeps in-frame clones, though not all of them. The sample carries hundreds of thousands of clones, approximately 82% recorded once. The source material was peripheral blood. The chain links TRBV6-5 to TRBJ2-7; D is unclear. This TCR came from a woman aged 80 or over with acute or convalescent COVID-19. The CDR3 nucleotides are TGTGCCAGCAGCCTTAGTGATTCCTACGAGCAGTACTTC. Its translation: CASSLSDSYEQYF.